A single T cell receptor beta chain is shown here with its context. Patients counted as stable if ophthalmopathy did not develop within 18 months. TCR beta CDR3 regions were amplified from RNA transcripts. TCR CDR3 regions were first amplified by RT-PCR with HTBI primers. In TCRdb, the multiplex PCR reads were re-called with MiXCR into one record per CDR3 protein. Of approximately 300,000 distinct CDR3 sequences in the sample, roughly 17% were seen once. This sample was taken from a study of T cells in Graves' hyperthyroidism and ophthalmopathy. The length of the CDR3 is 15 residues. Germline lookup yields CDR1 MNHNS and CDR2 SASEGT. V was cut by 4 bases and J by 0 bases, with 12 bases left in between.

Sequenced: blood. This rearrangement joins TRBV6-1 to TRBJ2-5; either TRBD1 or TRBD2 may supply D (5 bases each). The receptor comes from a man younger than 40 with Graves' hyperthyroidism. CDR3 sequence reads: CASSGPGRHQETQYF. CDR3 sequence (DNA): TGTGCCAGCAGTGGACCGGGACGCCACCAAGAGACCCAGTACTTC.